These 2 T cell receptor beta chains were all obtained from the same sample, sequenced in a study of T cell responses to AZD1222 COVID-19 vaccine. The method was immunoSEQ multiplex PCR; TCRdb's version includes in-frame clones alone and lacks a portion of them. The sample lists more than 150,000 clones; around 94% were seen once. This material consisted of peripheral blood, taken 28 days after the second AZD1222 dose. These receptors all come from an adult who received the AZD1222 COVID-19 vaccine.

The chain employs TRBV19 and TRBJ1-1; D is possibly TRBD1 (5 bases). This CDR3 comprises 15 residues. The germline CDR1 and CDR2 sequences are LNHDA and SQIVND (reference sequence). With 4 bases removed from V and 1 base from J, the gap between germline ends came to 13 bases. The CDR3: CASSKGTSWNTEAFF. The CDR3 DNA reads as TGTGCCAGTAGTAAAGGGACGTCCTGGAACACTGAAGCTTTCTTT.

The J gene is TRBJ1-2, the V gene TRBV29-1, with D possibly being TRBD1 (6 bases). Germline V CDR1 and CDR2: SQVTM, ANQGSEA. The length of the CDR3 is 16 residues. V lost 4 bases and J 0 bases, leaving 18 bases between the germline ends. CDR3 DNA: TGCAGCGTTGGGGGGGGAACAGGGAGAGCTAACTATGGCTACACCTTC. Its translation: CSVGGGTGRANYGYTF.